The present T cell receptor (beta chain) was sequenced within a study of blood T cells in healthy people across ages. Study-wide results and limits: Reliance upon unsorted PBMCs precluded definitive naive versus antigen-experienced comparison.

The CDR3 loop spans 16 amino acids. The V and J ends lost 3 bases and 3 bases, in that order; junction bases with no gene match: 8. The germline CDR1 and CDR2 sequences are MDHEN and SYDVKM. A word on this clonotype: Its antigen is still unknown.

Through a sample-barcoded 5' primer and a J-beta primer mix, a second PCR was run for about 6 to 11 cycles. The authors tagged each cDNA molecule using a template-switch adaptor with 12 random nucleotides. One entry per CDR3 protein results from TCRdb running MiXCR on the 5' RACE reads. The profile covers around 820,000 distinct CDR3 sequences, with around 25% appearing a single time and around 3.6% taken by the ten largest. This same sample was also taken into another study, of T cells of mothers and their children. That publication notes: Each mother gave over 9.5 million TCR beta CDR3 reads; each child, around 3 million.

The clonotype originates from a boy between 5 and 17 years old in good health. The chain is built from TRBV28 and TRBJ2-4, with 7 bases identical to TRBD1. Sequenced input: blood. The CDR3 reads CASSFRDRSIKNIQYF. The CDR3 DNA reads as TGTGCCAGCAGTTTCCGGGACAGAAGTATCAAAAACATTCAGTACTTC.